The 27 T cell receptor beta chains presented below share a single source sample, sequenced in a study of T-cell memory formation after mild COVID-19. Using its own MiXCR run on the 5' RACE reads, TCRdb lists one record per CDR3 protein. The sample yields hundreds of thousands of distinct CDR3 sequences, roughly an eighth seen once. Sequencing was carried out using PBMCs or a T cell subset sorted from them (not recorded which). All receptors derive from a man between 18 and 35 years old who had mild COVID-19 (a few samples of this study predate the infection). Cell type and time point are not known.

Only a few counts were recorded for this clonotype. The J gene is TRBJ2-7, the V gene TRBV10-3; D is unclear. The CDR3 contains 13 residues. Germline V lookup: CDR1 ENHRY, CDR2 SYGVKD. The CDR3: CMAGGVGMYEQYV. CDR3 in DNA: TGTATGGCAGGTGGGGTAGGGATGTACGAGCAGTACGTC.

The J gene is TRBJ2-7, the V gene TRBV6-2 or TRBV6-3; D may be TRBD1 or TRBD2 (5 bases each). The V end lost 6 bases, the J end lost 4 bases, and 16 bases lay between the germline ends. Germline loops: CDR1 MNHEY, CDR2 SVGEGT. CDR3 length: 14 residues. The CDR3 sequence is CASRFSGAEYEQYV. CDR3 sequence (DNA): TGTGCCAGCAGATTCTCCGGGGCCGAATACGAGCAGTACGTC.

This clonotype appeared a few times. The rearrangement links TRBV9 to TRBJ2-3; D tentatively fits TRBD1 or TRBD2 (5 bases each). This CDR3 has 16 residues. Trimming took 4 bases from V and 1 from J, leaving 16 bases between them. In germline, CDR1 is SGDLS, CDR2 YYNGEE. Here the CDR3 DNA reads TGTGCCAGCAGCCCTTACAGTCGAGGGGGCACAGATACGCAGTATTTT. This encodes CASSPYSRGGTDTQYF.

This clonotype was found a few times. The chain is built from TRBV15 and TRBJ1-6; D is unclear. The CDR3 spans 12 residues. Trimming removed 3 bases from V and 7 bases from J, with 4 bases in between. Germline loops: CDR1 LNHNV, CDR2 YYDKDF (reference sequence). CDR3 protein: CATSRENSPLHF. In nucleotides, the CDR3 is TGTGCCACCAGCAGGGAAAATTCACCCCTCCACTTT.

The gene calls are TRBV5-1 and TRBJ2-1; 7 positions agree with TRBD1. Germline CDR1 SGHRS, CDR2 YFSETQ. This CDR3 has 13 residues. V lost 0 bases, J lost 16 bases, and 10 bases stayed unmatched. CDR3 DNA: TGCGCCAGCAGCTTGGGATTCCGACAGGGAAAATTCTTC. Protein sequence: CASSLGFRQGKFF. The full variable domain, with the rest looked up from reference TRBV5-1 and TRBJ2-1, is KAGVTQTPRYLIKTRGQQVTLSCSPISGHRSVSWYQQTPGQGLQFLFEYFSETQRNKGNFPGRFSGRQFSNSRSEMNVSTLELGDSALYLCASSLGFRQGKFFGPGTRLTVL.

This clonotype was observed once. The chain joins TRBV12-5 to TRBJ1-1; D is uncertain. Between the trimmed V and J ends, which lost 6 bases and 4 bases, there was a span of 15 bases. Germline V CDR1 and CDR2: LGHNT, FRNRAP. The CDR3 runs 14 residues. CDR3 loop: CASGPARMGTEAFF. The CDR3 region has the DNA TGTGCTAGTGGCCCTGCCCGGATGGGCACTGAAGCTTTCTTT.

This chain links TRBV7-2 with TRBJ2-5; D is tentatively TRBD1 or TRBD2 (5 bases each). Germline V gene lookup returns CDR1 SGHTA and CDR2 FQGNSA. CDR3 size: 14 residues. V lost 4 bases to trimming and J lost 4 bases, with 13 bases between them. For the CDR3, the DNA is TGTGCCAGCAGCTCCCAAGGGACGCGAGAGACCCAGTACTTC. It codes for CASSSQGTRETQYF. Filled out from reference TRBV7-2 and TRBJ2-5, the complete variable domain reads GAGVSQSPSNKVTEKGKDVELRCDPISGHTALYWYRQSLGQGLEFLIYFQGNSAPDKSGLPSDRFSAERTGGSVSTLTIQRTQQEDSAVYLCASSSQGTRETQYFGPGTRLLVL.

The chain combines TRBV7-2 with TRBJ1-2; a weak D match, TRBD1 (6 bases). This CDR3 spans 14 amino acids. The V and J ends lost 4 bases and 5 bases respectively, with 14 bases between them. CDR1 and CDR2 (germline): SGHTA, FQGNSA. DNA of the CDR3: TGTGCCAGCAGCTCCCGGGGGCCGGGGTATGGCTACACCTTC. Amino acids: CASSSRGPGYGYTF.

This clonotype was detected only a few times. The gene calls are TRBV7-8 and TRBJ1-5, with D hard to call. The CDR3 sequence is 15 residues long. CDR1 and CDR2 (germline): SGHVS, FQNEAQ. Trimming shortened V by 5 bases and J by 0 bases, and 11 bases separated the two germline ends. In nucleotides, the CDR3 is TGTGCCAGCAGCCCCGCTACGTATAGCAATCAGCCCCAGCATTTT. This gives the protein CASSPATYSNQPQHF.

This clonotype appeared many times. The J gene is TRBJ2-2, the V gene TRBV7-6; TRBD2 aligns across 9 bases. The germline V gene has CDR1 SGHVS and CDR2 FNYEAQ. Trimming at V came to 5 bases and at J to 5 bases, leaving 12 bases not matched to a gene. There are 17 residues in the CDR3. CDR3 region: CASSPFNSGGRTGELFF. In DNA, the CDR3 is TGTGCCAGCAGCCCATTTAATAGCGGGGGAAGAACCGGGGAGCTGTTTTTT.

V gene TRBV20-1 combines with J gene TRBJ2-7; D may match TRBD1 or TRBD2 (5 bases each). CDR3 length equals 15 residues. Germline CDR1 and CDR2: DFQATT and SNEGSKA (reference sequence). V was pared by 5 bases and J by 0 bases, with 17 bases between. The CDR3 reads CSAPLGVFSSYEQYF. The CDR3 DNA reads as TGCAGTGCTCCCTTGGGGGTTTTTAGCTCCTACGAGCAGTACTTC.

This clonotype showed up just a few times. Germline and junction disagree at one end, which may indicate a read error. V and J are TRBV7-7 and TRBJ2-3; 8 bases are a match to TRBD2. Germline CDR1 and CDR2: SSHAT and FNYEAQ (reference sequence). This CDR3 is 16 amino acids long. The CDR3 loop is CASSDGSGGLVDTQYF. CDR3 bases: TGTGCTAGCAGCGACGGATCGGGGGGGCTGGTAGATACGCAGTATTTT. The full variable domain, with the rest looked up from reference TRBV7-7 and TRBJ2-3, is GAGVSQSPRYKVTKRGQDVTLRCDPISSHATLYWYQQALGQGPEFLTYFNYEAQPDKSGLPSDRFSAERPEGSISTLTIQRTEQRDSAMYRCASSDGSGGLVDTQYFGPGTRLTVL.

A few counts support this clonotype. The V gene is TRBV4-2, the J gene TRBJ2-3; D not resolved. V was pared by 0 bases and J by 5 bases, with 9 bases between. This CDR3 comprises 14 residues. Germline V lookup: CDR1 LGHNA, CDR2 YNFKEQ. CDR3: CASSQESTEDTQYF. Written as DNA, the CDR3 is TGTGCCAGCAGCCAAGAGTCGACGGAAGATACGCAGTATTTT.

The J gene is TRBJ2-7, the V gene TRBV6-2 or TRBV6-3, with D tentatively TRBD2 (5 bases). V dropped 8 bases and J dropped 3 bases, with 11 bases sitting between them. Looked up from germline, CDR1 is MNHEY and CDR2 is SVGEGT. There are 12 residues in the CDR3. The CDR3 sequence is CASAHGVYEQYF. CDR3 sequence (DNA): TGTGCCAGCGCCCACGGGGTCTACGAGCAGTACTTC.

V is TRBV12-3 or TRBV12-4 and J is TRBJ1-6; D is possibly TRBD1 (5 bases). The CDR3 runs 14 residues. Trimming stripped 6 bases from V and 7 bases from J, with 13 bases between. This chain's CDR3 is CASSQGVGNSPLHF. CDR3 bases: TGTGCCAGCAGCCAGGGTGTGGGGAATTCACCCCTCCACTTT.

The CDR3 protein is CSVTGVYEQFF. CDR3 bases: TGCAGCGTCACGGGGGTTTACGAGCAGTTCTTC. This sequence joins TRBV29-1 and TRBJ2-1; D possibly corresponds to TRBD2 (6 bases). This CDR3 has 11 amino acids. Looked up from germline, CDR1 is SQVTM and CDR2 is ANQGSEA. The ends were cut back, 6 bases at V and 10 bases at J, with 13 bases in the middle.

In its sample, this clonotype was seen a few times. CDR3 loop: CASKSLGGSYEQYF. CDR3 nucleotides: TGTGCCAGCAAATCACTCGGGGGGTCCTACGAGCAGTACTTC. The J gene is TRBJ2-7, the V gene TRBV27; TRBD2 matches 7 bases. The CDR3 contains 14 residues. Germline V gene sequence: CDR1 MNHEY, CDR2 SMNVEV (reference sequence). The junction had 7 bases not matched to a gene; V was cut back by 7 bases and J by 1 base.

This clonotype came up a few times. The rearrangement uses TRBV6-2 or TRBV6-3 and TRBJ1-2; no reliable D call. CDR1 MNHEY and CDR2 SVGEGT come from the germline V gene. Trimming stripped 4 bases from V and 3 bases from J, with 12 bases between. CDR3 size: 14 residues. The CDR3 coding sequence is TGTGCCAGCAGTTCTCCCGCTGAGGACTATGGCTACACCTTC. Protein product: CASSSPAEDYGYTF.

The V gene is TRBV5-1, the J gene TRBJ1-1, with 7 bases aligning to TRBD1. The CDR3 is 17 residues long. The V gene end was trimmed by 4 bases and the J gene end by 0 bases; junction bases not matched to a gene: 12. Germline values: CDR1 SGHRS, CDR2 YFSETQ. CDR3 in amino acids: CASSPPGQVRMNTEAFF. CDR3 sequence (DNA): TGCGCCAGCAGCCCCCCAGGACAGGTCAGGATGAACACTGAAGCTTTCTTT.

This clonotype was observed a few times. This chain connects TRBV3-1 to TRBJ1-6; D gene ambiguous. The germline V gene has CDR1 LGHDT and CDR2 YNNKEL (reference sequence). This CDR3 region has 14 residues. The germline V and J ends were trimmed by 2 bases and 7 bases, with 9 bases remaining between them. CDR3 residues: CASSQLQENSPLHF. The CDR3, as DNA: TGTGCCAGCAGCCAACTGCAGGAGAATTCACCCCTCCACTTT.

V and J are TRBV7-9 and TRBJ1-3, with TRBD1 identical over 7 bases. V trimming: 4 bases; J trimming: 0 bases; junction bases outside the gene matches: 3. The CDR3 spans 15 residues. Germline CDR1 reads SEHNR; CDR2 reads FQNEAQ (reference sequence). CDR3 sequence (DNA): TGTGCCAGCAGCTCAGACAGGGTCTCTGGAAACACCATATATTTT. It specifies CASSSDRVSGNTIYF.

This clonotype was detected a few times. This chain links TRBV10-2 with TRBJ2-3; TRBD2 matches 12 bases. The CDR3 spans 18 residues. Germline assignment: CDR1 WSHSY and CDR2 SAAADI. With V trimmed by 7 bases and J by 1 base, 12 bases remained unmatched. The CDR3 DNA reads as TGCGCCAGCACCGAGGGGTCTAGCGGGGGGGCCGGCACAGATACGCAGTATTTT. This translates into CASTEGSSGGAGTDTQYF.

This chain connects TRBV4-2 to TRBJ2-1, with D hard to call. Germline V gene sequence: CDR1 LGHNA, CDR2 YNFKEQ. V gave up 3 bases and J gave up 7 bases, with 16 bases separating them. CDR3 length: 15 residues. CDR3 DNA: TGTGCCAGCAGCCAGTCCCTTTTGGTGGGGAATGAGCAGTTCTTC. It codes for CASSQSLLVGNEQFF.

The rearrangement links TRBV2 to TRBJ2-2, with D unclear. CDR3 size: 15 residues. Germline lookup yields CDR1 SNHLY and CDR2 FYNNEI. The V and J ends lost 3 bases and 3 bases respectively, with 11 bases between them. Written as DNA, the CDR3 is TGTGCCAGCAGTGACGTCGTGGCGGACACCGGGGAGCTGTTTTTT. Protein sequence: CASSDVVADTGELFF.

This clonotype has only a few counts. This chain links TRBV28 with TRBJ1-2, with 7 nucleotides matching TRBD1. The V segment lost 11 bases and the J segment 8 bases; nucleotides outside the gene matches: 11. There are 12 residues in the CDR3. Germline loops: CDR1 MDHEN, CDR2 SYDVKM. The CDR3 sequence is CASGTALGGYTF. CDR3 in DNA: TGTGCCTCCGGGACAGCCTTGGGCGGCTACACCTTC.

This clonotype was counted only a few times. The chain has TRBV5-1 and TRBJ1-2, with D unclear. Germline V gene data show CDR1 as SGHRS and CDR2 as YFSETQ. CDR3 length: 13 amino acids. Trimming took 0 bases from V and 8 from J, leaving 11 bases between them. The chain's CDR3 is CASSLAAVGGYTF. The CDR3 region has the DNA TGCGCCAGCAGCTTGGCCGCAGTAGGGGGCTACACCTTC.

The rearrangement uses TRBV3-1 and TRBJ1-5, with D perhaps matching TRBD1 (5 bases). This CDR3 spans 16 amino acids. Germline-derived CDR1 and CDR2 are LGHDT and YNNKEL (reference sequence). V lost 4 bases and J lost 3, with 16 bases in between. The CDR3 is CASSLTGPAPNQPQHF. CDR3 coding DNA: TGTGCCAGCAGCCTGACGGGGCCGGCCCCCAATCAGCCCCAGCATTTT. The full variable domain, with the rest looked up from reference TRBV3-1 and TRBJ1-5, is DTAVSQTPKYLVTQMGNDKSIKCEQNLGHDTMYWYKQDSKKFLKIMFSYNNKELIINETVPNRFSPKSPDKAHLNLHINSLELGDSAVYFCASSLTGPAPNQPQHFGDGTRLSIL.